Included here is one T cell receptor beta chain sequence, with context. The antigen is not known. This sample was taken from a study of T cells in Graves' hyperthyroidism and ophthalmopathy. General observations from the study: Blood also carried most thyroid clonotypes expanded above 0.001.

This CDR3 comprises 12 residues. V lost 5 bases and J 9 bases, leaving 14 bases between the germline ends. Germline CDR1 and CDR2: SEHNR and FQNEAQ (reference sequence). Stable disease denoted Graves' hyperthyroidism without ophthalmopathy progression within 18 months. Exclusion of a patient resulted from uncontrolled infection, other autoimmune disease, pregnancy or lactation. Clinical symptoms, serum thyroxine and TRAb, thyroid ultrasound and orbital computed tomography were used for the diagnoses. TCR beta CDR3 region amplification was performed from RNA transcripts. Primed by the HTBI set, a first-round RT-PCR was run on the TCR CDR3. MiXCR, run by TCRdb on the multiplex PCR reads, gives a single entry per CDR3 protein. The sample carries under 300,000 distinct CDR3 sequences, roughly 13% recorded once.

Source material: blood. The TCR originated in a woman aged 35 to 49 with Graves' hyperthyroidism. The chain employs TRBV7-9 and TRBJ2-7; a weak D match, TRBD1 (6 bases). This chain's CDR3 is CASSLDSGAQYF. CDR3 DNA: TGTGCCAGCAGCCTCGACTCAGGGGCGCAGTACTTC.